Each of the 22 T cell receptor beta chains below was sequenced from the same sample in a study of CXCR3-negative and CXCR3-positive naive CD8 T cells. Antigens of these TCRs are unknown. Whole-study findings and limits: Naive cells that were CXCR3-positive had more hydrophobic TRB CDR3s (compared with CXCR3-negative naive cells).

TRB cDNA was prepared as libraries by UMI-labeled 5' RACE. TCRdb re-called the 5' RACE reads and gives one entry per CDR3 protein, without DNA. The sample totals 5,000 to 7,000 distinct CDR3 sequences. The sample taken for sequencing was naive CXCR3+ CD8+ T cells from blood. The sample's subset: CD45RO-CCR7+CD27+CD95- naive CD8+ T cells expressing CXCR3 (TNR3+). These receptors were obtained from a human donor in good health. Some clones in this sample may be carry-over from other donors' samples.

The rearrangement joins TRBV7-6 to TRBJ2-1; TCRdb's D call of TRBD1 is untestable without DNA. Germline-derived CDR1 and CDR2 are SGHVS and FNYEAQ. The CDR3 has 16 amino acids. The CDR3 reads CASSSGHWTSYNEQFF.

CDR3 region: CASSSTGEGHTEALF. The chain links TRBV5-1 to TRBJ1-1; absent DNA, TCRdb's TRBD1 call cannot be checked. This CDR3 is 15 amino acids long. Looked up from germline, CDR1 is SGHRS and CDR2 is YFSETQ.

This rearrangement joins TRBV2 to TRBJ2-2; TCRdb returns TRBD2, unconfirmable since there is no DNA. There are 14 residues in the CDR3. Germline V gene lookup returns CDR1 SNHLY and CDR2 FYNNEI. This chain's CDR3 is CASSFSGGTGELFF. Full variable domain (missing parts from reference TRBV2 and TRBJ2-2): EPEVTQTPSHQVTQMGQEVILRCVPISNHLYFYWYRQILGQKVEFLVSFYNNEISEKSEIFDDQFSVERPDGSNFTLKIRSTKLEDSAMYFCASSFSGGTGELFFGEGSRLTVL.

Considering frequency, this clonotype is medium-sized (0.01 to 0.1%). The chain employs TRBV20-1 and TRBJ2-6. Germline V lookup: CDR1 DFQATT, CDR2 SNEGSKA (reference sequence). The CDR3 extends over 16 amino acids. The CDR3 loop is CSASQVKSSGANVLTF.

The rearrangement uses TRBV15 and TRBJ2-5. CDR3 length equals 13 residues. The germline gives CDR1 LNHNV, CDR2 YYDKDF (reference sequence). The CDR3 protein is CATSSWIGETQYF.

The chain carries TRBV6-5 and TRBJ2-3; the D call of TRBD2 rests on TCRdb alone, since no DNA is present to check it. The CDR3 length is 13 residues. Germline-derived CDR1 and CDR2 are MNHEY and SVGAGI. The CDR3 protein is CASSYSGVDTQYF.

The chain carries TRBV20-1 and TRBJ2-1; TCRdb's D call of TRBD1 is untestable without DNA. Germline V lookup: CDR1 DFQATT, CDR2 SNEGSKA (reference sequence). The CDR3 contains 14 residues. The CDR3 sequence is CSARLRTGYNEQFF.

Here the CDR3 reads CSVDGLERSYNEQFF. V gene TRBV29-1 combines with J gene TRBJ2-1. The germline V gene encodes CDR1 SQVTM and CDR2 ANQGSEA. This CDR3 is 15 amino acids long.

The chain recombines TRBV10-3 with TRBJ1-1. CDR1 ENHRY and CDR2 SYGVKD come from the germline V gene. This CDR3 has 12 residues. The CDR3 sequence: CAISGGTAEAFF.

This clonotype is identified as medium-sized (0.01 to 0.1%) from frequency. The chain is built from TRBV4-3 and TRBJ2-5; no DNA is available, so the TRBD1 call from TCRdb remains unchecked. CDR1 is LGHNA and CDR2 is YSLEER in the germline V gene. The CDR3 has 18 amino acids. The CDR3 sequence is CASSQDTGAQRLVETQYF.

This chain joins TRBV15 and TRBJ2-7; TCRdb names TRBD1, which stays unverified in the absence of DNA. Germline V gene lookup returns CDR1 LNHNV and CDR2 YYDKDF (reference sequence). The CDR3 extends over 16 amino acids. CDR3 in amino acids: CATSRARDRKFNEQYF.

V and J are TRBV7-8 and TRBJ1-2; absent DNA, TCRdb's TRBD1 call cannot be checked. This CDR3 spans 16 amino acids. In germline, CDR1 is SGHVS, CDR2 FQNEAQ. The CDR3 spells CASSSLPEQGDGGYTF.

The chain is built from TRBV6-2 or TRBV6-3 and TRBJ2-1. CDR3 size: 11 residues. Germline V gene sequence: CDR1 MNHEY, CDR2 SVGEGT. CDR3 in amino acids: CASTTRNEQFF.

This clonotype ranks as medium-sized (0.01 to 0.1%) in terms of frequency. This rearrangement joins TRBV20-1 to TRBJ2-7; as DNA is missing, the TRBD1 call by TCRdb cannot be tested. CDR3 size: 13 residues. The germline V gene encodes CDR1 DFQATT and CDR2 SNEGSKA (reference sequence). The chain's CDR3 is CSARGTEVYEQYF.

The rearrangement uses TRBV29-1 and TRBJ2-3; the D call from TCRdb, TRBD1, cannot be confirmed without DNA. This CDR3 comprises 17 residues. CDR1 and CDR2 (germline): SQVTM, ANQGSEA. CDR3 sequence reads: CSVEGLWQGVPTDTQYF.

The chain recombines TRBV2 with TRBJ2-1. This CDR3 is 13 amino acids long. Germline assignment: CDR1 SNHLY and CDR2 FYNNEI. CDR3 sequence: CASDGSSYNEQFF.

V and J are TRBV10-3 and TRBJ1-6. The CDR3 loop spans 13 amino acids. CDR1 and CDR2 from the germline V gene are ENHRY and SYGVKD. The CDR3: CAISEPDGAPLHF.

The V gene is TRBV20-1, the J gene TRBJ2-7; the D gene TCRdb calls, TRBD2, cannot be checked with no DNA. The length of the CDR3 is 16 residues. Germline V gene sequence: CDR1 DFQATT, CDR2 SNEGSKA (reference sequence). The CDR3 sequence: CSARGVGFTGTYEQYF.

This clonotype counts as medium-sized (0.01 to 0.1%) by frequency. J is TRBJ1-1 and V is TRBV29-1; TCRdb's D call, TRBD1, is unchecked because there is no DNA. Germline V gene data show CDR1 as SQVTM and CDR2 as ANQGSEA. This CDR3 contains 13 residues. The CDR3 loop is CSVEPLETTEAFF.

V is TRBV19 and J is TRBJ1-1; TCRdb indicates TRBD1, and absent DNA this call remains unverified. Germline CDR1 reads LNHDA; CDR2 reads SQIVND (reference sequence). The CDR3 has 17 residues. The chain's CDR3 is CASSISGQGAMNTEAFF.

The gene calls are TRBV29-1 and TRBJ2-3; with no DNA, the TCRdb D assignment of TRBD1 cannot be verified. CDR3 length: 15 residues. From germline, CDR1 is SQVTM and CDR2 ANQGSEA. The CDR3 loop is CSVEGQNRVTDTQYF.

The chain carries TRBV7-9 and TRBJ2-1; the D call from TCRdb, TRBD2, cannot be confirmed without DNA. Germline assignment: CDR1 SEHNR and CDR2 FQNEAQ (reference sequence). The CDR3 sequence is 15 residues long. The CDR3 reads CASSSERAPDLEQFF.